Following are 14 T cell receptor beta chains from one sample sequenced in a study of identifying expanded T cells in peripheral blood. Using immunoSEQ multiplex PCR, the repertoire was profiled, and TCRdb retains in-frame clones only, with some absent. The sample yields around 90,000 clones, 88% seen once. The sequenced sample was blood. These receptors originate from a person aged 18-69 years in good health.

CDR3 nucleotides: TGTGCCAGCAGTTCCCGCCAGGGGTTGAACACTGAAGCTTTCTTT. Encoded protein: CASSSRQGLNTEAFF. This chain connects TRBV28 to TRBJ1-1; a weak D match, TRBD1 (6 bases). The CDR3 length is 15 residues. Trimming cost V 4 bases and J 0 bases, with 12 bases left between them. The germline V gene has CDR1 MDHEN and CDR2 SYDVKM.

This clone has more than one count but fewer than ten. J is TRBJ1-5 and V is TRBV5-1; a possible D gene is TRBD1 (5 bases). The CDR3 is made up of 13 amino acids. Germline-derived CDR1 and CDR2 are SGHRS and YFSETQ. The V gene lost 3 bases and the J gene lost 7 bases, with 11 bases spanning the gap. This CDR3 is CASSSGPGQPQHF. The CDR3 coding sequence is TGCGCCAGCAGCTCAGGACCAGGGCAGCCCCAGCATTTT.

CDR3 nucleotide sequence: TGTGCCAGCAGCGTGGGCACTAACTCCTACAATGAGCAGTTCTTC. Translated: CASSVGTNSYNEQFF. V usage is TRBV9 and J usage is TRBJ2-1; D gene uncertain. The V gene lost 2 bases and the J gene lost 0 bases, with 9 bases spanning the gap. From germline, CDR1 is SGDLS and CDR2 YYNGEE. CDR3 length: 15 amino acids. The full variable domain, with the rest looked up from reference TRBV9 and TRBJ2-1, is DSGVTQTPKHLITATGQRVTLRCSPRSGDLSVYWYQQSLDQGLQFLIQYYNGEERAKGNILERFSAQQFPDLHSELNLSSLELGDSALYFCASSVGTNSYNEQFFGPGTRLTVL.

The V call is TRBV7-9, the J call TRBJ1-3; D not resolved. The CDR3 loop spans 12 amino acids. Germline V lookup: CDR1 SEHNR, CDR2 FQNEAQ (reference sequence). Between the trimmed V and J ends, which lost 7 bases and 4 bases, there was a span of 8 bases. In DNA, the CDR3 is TGTGCCAGCACCTGGGTAGGAAACACCATATATTTT. Translated, it gives CASTWVGNTIYF.

The J gene is TRBJ2-2, the V gene TRBV29-1; 10 bases are shared with TRBD2. Germline lookup yields CDR1 SQVTM and CDR2 ANQGSEA. The trim removed 6 bases at V and 1 base at J, leaving 14 bases unmatched. The CDR3 length is 18 residues. The CDR3 bases are TGCAGCGTCTTAGGACTAGCGGAATCACTACGGAACACCGGGGAGCTGTTTTTT. As protein: CSVLGLAESLRNTGELFF.

Concerning this clone: The sample contains more than one DNA sequence encoding this CDR3. The chain carries TRBV6-4 and TRBJ2-3, with 7 positions matching TRBD1. With V trimmed by 0 bases and J by 4 bases, 1 base remained unmatched. The CDR3 covers 14 residues. Germline CDR1 and CDR2: MRHNA and SNTAGT. The CDR3 reads CASSDSGGADTQYF. For the CDR3, the DNA is TGTGCCAGCAGTGACTCAGGGGGCGCAGATACGCAGTATTTT.

The CDR3 region is CAWSVSGDYGYTF. CDR3 bases: TGTGCCTGGAGTGTATCGGGGGACTATGGCTACACCTTC. V is TRBV30 and J is TRBJ1-2; tentatively, D is TRBD1 (5 bases). V lost 0 bases and J 3 bases, leaving 8 bases between the germline ends. Germline V CDR1 and CDR2: GTSNPN, SVGIG (reference sequence). The CDR3 consists of 13 residues.

This chain connects TRBV9 to TRBJ2-7; maybe TRBD2 (6 bases). Per germline, CDR1 SGDLS and CDR2 YYNGEE. Trimming cost V 2 bases and J 5 bases, with 14 bases left between them. The CDR3 length is 14 residues. This CDR3 reads CASSVGSSAHEQYF. The CDR3, as DNA: TGTGCCAGCAGCGTCGGTTCTAGCGCCCACGAGCAGTACTTC.

The chain is built from TRBV7-3 and TRBJ2-5, with D possibly being TRBD1 (6 bases). The CDR3 is 14 amino acids. Germline CDR1 reads SGHTA; CDR2 reads FQGTGA. The V gene lost 6 bases and the J gene lost 1 base, with 12 bases spanning the gap. DNA for the CDR3: TGTGCCAGCAGTCCCGCACAGGGCCAAGAGACCCAGTACTTC. Translation gives CASSPAQGQETQYF.

The rearrangement uses TRBV4-2 and TRBJ1-1; a weak D match, TRBD1 (5 bases). V gave up 0 bases and J gave up 7 bases, with 12 bases separating them. Germline V CDR1 and CDR2: LGHNA, YNFKEQ. The CDR3 is 14 residues long. The CDR3 protein is CASSQDAGMGEAFF. In nucleotides, the CDR3 is TGTGCCAGCAGCCAAGATGCAGGGATGGGTGAAGCTTTCTTT.

This chain links TRBV6-1 with TRBJ2-5; D ambiguous. The V gene's germline CDR1 is MNHNS and CDR2 SASEGT. The CDR3 is made up of 15 amino acids. The ends were cut back, 0 bases at V and 2 bases at J, with 10 bases in the middle. CDR3 in DNA: TGTGCCAGCAGTGAAGCCTCCGGTAGACAAGAGACCCAGTACTTC. Protein sequence: CASSEASGRQETQYF.

This clone occurred once. The gene calls are TRBV9 and TRBJ1-6; TRBD1 matches at 8 bases. Germline assignment: CDR1 SGDLS and CDR2 YYNGEE. The trim removed 3 bases at V and 3 bases at J, leaving 2 bases unmatched. The CDR3 is 15 amino acids. CDR3 amino acids: CASSEGQGYNSPLHF. The CDR3 coding sequence is TGTGCCAGCAGCGAAGGACAGGGCTATAATTCACCCCTCCACTTT.

Only a few counts were recorded for this clone. The chain joins TRBV9 to TRBJ1-2, with TRBD1 matching 9 bases. The CDR3 has 14 amino acids. The germline gives CDR1 SGDLS, CDR2 YYNGEE. J was trimmed by 6 bases and V by 1 base; bases with no gene match: 4. The CDR3 is CASSVLDRGDGYTF. Written as DNA, the CDR3 is TGTGCCAGCAGCGTACTGGACAGGGGCGATGGCTACACCTTC.

The CDR3: CASSKGRCYEQYF. As DNA, the CDR3 is TGTGCCAGCAGCAAAGGACGGTGCTACGAGCAGTACTTC. The J gene is TRBJ2-7, the V gene TRBV21-1. TRBV21-1 is a pseudogene locus. The length of the CDR3 is 13 residues.